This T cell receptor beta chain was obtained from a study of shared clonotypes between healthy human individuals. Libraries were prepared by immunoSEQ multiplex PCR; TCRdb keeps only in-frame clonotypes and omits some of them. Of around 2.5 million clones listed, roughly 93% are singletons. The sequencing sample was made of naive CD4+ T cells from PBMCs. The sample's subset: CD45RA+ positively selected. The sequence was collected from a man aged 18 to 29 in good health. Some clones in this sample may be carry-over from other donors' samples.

CDR3 DNA sequence: TGTGCCAGCAGCATATTAGCGGGAGGGCCAGGGAATGAGCAGTTCTTC. This sequence encodes CASSILAGGPGNEQFF. The J gene is TRBJ2-1, the V gene TRBV5-4, with 11 bases that match TRBD2. J was trimmed by 7 bases and V by 4 bases; bases with no gene match: 10. The CDR3 contains 16 residues. Germline V lookup: CDR1 SGHNT, CDR2 YYREEE (reference sequence).